This T cell receptor beta chain appears in the sequencing data of a study of OX40 agonist ivuxolimab in advanced cancers. In germline, CDR1 is LGHNA, CDR2 YNFKEQ. There are 14 residues in the CDR3. V was trimmed by 0 bases and J by 4 bases, leaving 4 bases between them. The table came from immunoSEQ multiplex PCR; TCRdb's copy has only in-frame clones and leaves some out. The sample lists tens of thousands of clones, more than 80% occurring once. This specimen was CD4+ or CD8+ T cells sorted from blood, taken in a trial of the OX40 agonist ivuxolimab. This clonotype was obtained from an adult with an advanced solid tumor such as melanoma, head and neck, liver or kidney cancer. V gene TRBV4-2 combines with J gene TRBJ2-6; D gene unclear. The CDR3, as DNA: TGTGCCAGCAGCCAAGACCTAGGGGCCAACGTCCTGACTTTC. Residues: CASSQDLGANVLTF.